These 28 T cell receptor beta chains were all obtained from the same sample, sequenced in a study of neoadjuvant nivolumab and ipilimumab in lung cancer. Profiled with immunoSEQ multiplex PCR; TCRdb holds only in-frame clones, not every one. The sample has roughly 20,000 clones; 82% are singletons. The sequencing here drew on peripheral blood, taken before neoadjuvant nivolumab, alone or with ipilimumab. Source of these receptors: an adult with non-small cell lung cancer.

This chain links TRBV6-5 with TRBJ2-3, with D tentatively TRBD1 or TRBD2 (5 bases each). Deletions cut 7 bases from V and 11 bases from J, with 19 bases between. CDR1 MNHEY and CDR2 SVGAGI come from the germline V gene. The length of the CDR3 is 13 residues. CDR3 DNA: TGTGCCAGCATCCCCGGCCGGGGCGGGCAGCAGTATTTT. It translates to CASIPGRGGQQYF.

This clone showed up just a few times. The J gene is TRBJ2-1, the V gene TRBV5-1, with TRBD2 as a possible D gene (6 bases). In germline, CDR1 is SGHRS, CDR2 YFSETQ. V gave up 0 bases and J gave up 0 bases, with 7 bases separating them. This CDR3 has 15 amino acids. Here the CDR3 reads CASSLGGDSYNEQFF. In nucleotides, the CDR3 is TGCGCCAGCAGCTTGGGGGGGGACTCCTACAATGAGCAGTTCTTC. Full variable domain (rest looked up from reference TRBV5-1 and TRBJ2-1): KAGVTQTPRYLIKTRGQQVTLSCSPISGHRSVSWYQQTPGQGLQFLFEYFSETQRNKGNFPGRFSGRQFSNSRSEMNVSTLELGDSALYLCASSLGGDSYNEQFFGPGTRLTVL.

The rearrangement links TRBV6-6 to TRBJ1-3; no clear D gene. Germline CDR1 reads MNHNY; CDR2 reads SVGAGI (reference sequence). V gave up 6 bases and J gave up 4 bases, with 13 bases separating them. The CDR3 length is 14 residues. The CDR3: CASRSPSGGNTIYF. Written as DNA, the CDR3 is TGTGCCAGCAGAAGTCCATCAGGCGGAAACACCATATATTTT.

This clone was seen many times. This sequence joins TRBV19 and TRBJ2-6, with D unclear. The CDR3 length is 15 residues. Germline CDR1 LNHDA, CDR2 SQIVND (reference sequence). V was trimmed by 8 bases and J by 2 bases, leaving 13 bases between them. The CDR3 loop reads CASVDLSPGANVLTF. The CDR3 nucleotides are TGTGCCAGTGTCGACCTATCCCCTGGGGCCAACGTCCTGACTTTC. The variable domain in full, completed from reference TRBV19 and TRBJ2-6, reads DGGITQSPKYLFRKEGQNVTLSCEQNLNHDAMYWYRQDPGQGLRLIYYSQIVNDFQKGDIAEGYSVSREKKESFPLTVTSAQKNPTAFYLCASVDLSPGANVLTFGAGSRLTVL.

The chain has TRBV14 and TRBJ1-4, with D unresolved. CDR1 is SGHDN, CDR2 FVKESK, per germline. The CDR3 covers 14 residues. V lost 2 bases and J lost 1, with 5 bases in between. CDR3 in amino acids: CASSQHLTNEKLFF. CDR3 in DNA: TGTGCCAGCAGCCAACACCTAACTAATGAAAAACTGTTTTTT.

The chain links TRBV6-1 to TRBJ2-7; a weak D match, TRBD2 (6 bases). Germline CDR1 is MNHNS and CDR2 is SASEGT. This CDR3 region has 14 residues. V lost 7 bases to trimming and J lost 5 bases, with 18 bases between them. The CDR3 reads CASKPSWGGDEQYF. The CDR3 DNA is TGTGCCAGCAAGCCCTCGTGGGGCGGGGACGAGCAGTACTTC.

The CDR3 protein is CASSSFPGDTQYF. As DNA, the CDR3 is TGTGCCAGCAGCTCCTTTCCGGGAGATACGCAGTATTTT. V and J are TRBV11-3 and TRBJ2-3; the D is unclear. The CDR3 sequence is 13 residues long. Looked up from germline, CDR1 is SGHNT and CDR2 is YENEEA. V was trimmed by 4 bases and J by 5 bases, leaving 10 bases between them.

The chain uses TRBV30 and TRBJ1-5; D gene uncertain. With 0 bases removed from V and 4 bases from J, the gap between germline ends came to 4 bases. The CDR3 sequence is 12 residues long. In germline, CDR1 is GTSNPN, CDR2 SVGIG (reference sequence). CDR3: CAWSVENQPQHF. CDR3 DNA: TGTGCCTGGAGTGTAGAGAATCAGCCCCAGCATTTT.

This rearrangement joins TRBV7-9 to TRBJ1-5; 7 bases are shared with TRBD1. The CDR3 runs 18 residues. Germline V gives CDR1 SEHNR, CDR2 FQNEAQ (reference sequence). With 1 base clipped from V and 1 base from J, the junction kept 10 bases outside the gene matches. The CDR3 region is CASSLEGTRGLSNQPQHF. The DNA for the CDR3 is TGTGCCAGCAGCTTAGAGGGGACAAGGGGGCTGAGCAATCAGCCCCAGCATTTT.

This clone has just one count. V and J are TRBV5-4 and TRBJ2-7, with 10 nucleotides matching TRBD2. The V segment lost 4 bases and the J segment 4 bases; nucleotides outside the gene matches: 5. Germline V gene data show CDR1 as SGHNT and CDR2 as YYREEE (reference sequence). The CDR3 is 14 residues long. The CDR3 sequence is CASSPGLAQYEQYF. The CDR3 nucleotides are TGTGCCAGCAGCCCGGGACTAGCGCAATACGAGCAGTACTTC.

This clone is categorized as large. This chain uses TRBV6-5 with TRBJ2-1; the match to TRBD2 covers 12 bases. The V gene end was trimmed by 6 bases and the J gene end by 8 bases; junction bases not matched to a gene: 8. Germline CDR1 MNHEY, CDR2 SVGAGI. This CDR3 region has 15 residues. Written as DNA, the CDR3 is TGTGCCAGCAGCGTGTATCCTAGCGGGAGGGATGAGCAGTTCTTC. Its protein product is CASSVYPSGRDEQFF.

This chain connects TRBV5-5 to TRBJ1-4; D call uncertain. The ends were cut back, 10 bases at V and 4 bases at J, with 17 bases in the middle. CDR3 length equals 14 residues. The V gene's germline CDR1 is SGHKS and CDR2 YYEKEE (reference sequence). CDR3 residues: CAGNAGGSNEKLFF. The CDR3 DNA sequence: TGTGCCGGAAATGCTGGAGGCAGTAATGAAAAACTGTTTTTT. The complete variable domain, with remaining parts taken from reference TRBV5-5 and TRBJ1-4, reads DAGVTQSPTHLIKTRGQQVTLRCSPISGHKSVSWYQQVLGQGPQFIFQYYEKEERGRGNFPDRFSARQFPNYSSELNVNALLLGDSALYLCAGNAGGSNEKLFFGSGTQLSVL.

The genes are TRBV4-1 and TRBJ2-7; D not resolved. The CDR3 is 14 amino acids. V lost 2 bases to trimming and J lost 2 bases, with 10 bases between them. CDR1 MGHRA and CDR2 YSYEKL come from the germline V gene. DNA for the CDR3: TGCGCCAGCAGCCAAAGGCAGGTAACCTACGAGCAGTACTTC. It yields the protein CASSQRQVTYEQYF.

The gene calls are TRBV5-4 and TRBJ2-7; D is possibly TRBD2 (5 bases). Trimming cost V 4 bases and J 4 bases, with 15 bases left between them. The germline V gene has CDR1 SGHNT and CDR2 YYREEE (reference sequence). CDR3 length: 14 residues. CDR3 residues: CASSPGAEIYEQYF. In DNA, the CDR3 is TGTGCCAGCAGCCCCGGAGCGGAGATATACGAGCAGTACTTC.

V gene TRBV5-5 combines with J gene TRBJ1-5; no reliable D call. The CDR3 spans 13 residues. Germline V gene sequence: CDR1 SGHKS, CDR2 YYEKEE (reference sequence). Deletions cut 2 bases from V and 7 bases from J, with 10 bases between. CDR3 in amino acids: CASSFGSEQPQHF. The CDR3 bases are TGTGCCAGCAGCTTCGGCTCAGAACAGCCCCAGCATTTT.

The chain carries TRBV10-2 and TRBJ1-1; D ambiguous. The germline V gene encodes CDR1 WSHSY and CDR2 SAAADI. V lost 4 bases to trimming and J lost 2 bases, with 8 bases between them. The CDR3 runs 13 residues. CDR3 coding DNA: TGCGCCAGCAGTGTGCCGGGCAACACTGAAGCTTTCTTT. It codes for CASSVPGNTEAFF.

This chain joins TRBV6-1 and TRBJ2-2; 7 positions match TRBD1. Germline V CDR1 and CDR2: MNHNS, SASEGT. V lost 10 bases, J lost 7 bases, and 12 bases stayed unmatched. The CDR3 is made up of 14 amino acids. The CDR3 DNA reads as TGTGCCACCCACGAACAGGGGTTGGGCGGGGAGCTGTTTTTT. Protein: CATHEQGLGGELFF.

This sequence joins TRBV11-3 and TRBJ2-1; D is undetermined. The CDR3 runs 13 residues. Looked up from germline, CDR1 is SGHNT and CDR2 is YENEEA. With 3 bases removed from V and 6 bases from J, the gap between germline ends came to 9 bases. The chain's CDR3 is CASSFPSSNEQFF. CDR3 nucleotide sequence: TGTGCCAGCAGCTTCCCCAGCAGCAATGAGCAGTTCTTC.

In this sample, this clone turned up a few times. The chain carries TRBV7-2 and TRBJ1-2; perhaps TRBD1 as D (5 bases). The V gene's germline CDR1 is SGHTA and CDR2 FQGNSA. V shed 4 bases and J shed 5 bases, with 11 bases lying between them. The CDR3 has 13 residues. This CDR3 reads CASSSGIGYGYTF. The CDR3 DNA is TGTGCCAGCAGCTCAGGGATAGGTTATGGCTACACCTTC.

This clone appeared a single time. Its ends do not fully match the called genes, so a read error is possible. The chain joins TRBV7-7 to TRBJ2-1; 9 nucleotides line up with TRBD2. Germline assignment: CDR1 SSHAT and CDR2 FNYEAQ (reference sequence). This CDR3 is built from 17 residues. CDR3 protein: CASSYGVAGVSYNEQFF. The DNA for the CDR3 is TGTGCTAGCAGCTATGGAGTAGCGGGAGTATCCTACAATGAGCAGTTCTTC.

This clone came up a few times. The chain is built from TRBV4-2 and TRBJ1-2, with D maybe TRBD1 (5 bases). V was pared by 0 bases and J by 4 bases, with 12 bases between. The CDR3 contains 15 residues. Germline lookup yields CDR1 LGHNA and CDR2 YNFKEQ. This CDR3 is CASSQDPDTLYGYTF. The CDR3 DNA reads as TGTGCCAGCAGCCAAGACCCGGACACTCTCTATGGCTACACCTTC.

This chain links TRBV9 with TRBJ2-7, with 9 bases identical to TRBD2. This CDR3 is built from 14 residues. The V gene's germline CDR1 is SGDLS and CDR2 YYNGEE. After removal of 0 bases from V and 7 bases from J, the junction contained 5 bases not matched to a gene. CDR3 amino acids: CASSVGLAGREQYF. The DNA of the CDR3 is TGTGCCAGCAGCGTAGGTCTAGCGGGAAGAGAGCAGTACTTC. Drawing the rest from reference TRBV9 and TRBJ2-7, the complete variable domain is DSGVTQTPKHLITATGQRVTLRCSPRSGDLSVYWYQQSLDQGLQFLIQYYNGEERAKGNILERFSAQQFPDLHSELNLSSLELGDSALYFCASSVGLAGREQYFGPGTRLTVT.

This clone was observed a single time. V is TRBV30 and J is TRBJ1-5; D possibly corresponds to TRBD1 (5 bases). The CDR3 has 11 residues. Trimming pared 2 bases from V and 16 bases from J, leaving 15 bases between. Looked up from germline, CDR1 is GTSNPN and CDR2 is SVGIG (reference sequence). The CDR3 here is CAWSLGTRRHF. The CDR3 DNA is TGTGCCTGGAGTTTAGGGACCCGAAGACATTTT.

In DNA form, the CDR3 reads TGCGCCAGCAGTAGGGTCTACACCGGGGAGCTGTTTTTT. Protein: CASSRVYTGELFF. The chain carries TRBV10-1 and TRBJ2-2, with unresolved D. The CDR3 loop spans 13 amino acids. Trimming left V 5 bases short and J 3 bases short, with 7 bases between. CDR1 and CDR2 (germline): WNHNN, SYGVQD (reference sequence).

In this sample, this clone turned up once. Here the CDR3 reads CASSLAGSYEQYF. Written as DNA, the CDR3 is TGCGCCAGCAGCTTGGCAGGGTCCTACGAGCAGTACTTC. This chain uses TRBV5-1 with TRBJ2-7; possibly TRBD1 for D (5 bases). Germline CDR1 and CDR2: SGHRS and YFSETQ. V was pared by 0 bases and J by 1 base, with 5 bases between. This CDR3 is 13 amino acids long.

This clone has more than one count but fewer than ten. The chain has TRBV19 and TRBJ1-1; unclear D gene. Trimming took off 6 bases at V and 6 bases at J, with 8 bases between the two ends. CDR3 length: 11 residues. The germline gives CDR1 LNHDA, CDR2 SQIVND (reference sequence). CDR3 sequence reads: CASSRFAEAFF. The DNA for the CDR3 is TGTGCCAGTAGCCGCTTTGCTGAAGCTTTCTTT.

This chain joins TRBV9 and TRBJ1-2; D unclear. From germline, CDR1 is SGDLS and CDR2 YYNGEE. V was clipped by 0 bases and J by 8 bases, with 14 bases between them. CDR3 size: 14 residues. As DNA, the CDR3 is TGTGCCAGCAGCGTAGGTTCAGGCAATAGGGGCTACACCTTC. This translates into CASSVGSGNRGYTF.

J is TRBJ1-1 and V is TRBV10-3; 7 nucleotides match TRBD1. V shed 6 bases, J shed 11 bases, and the junction held 9 bases outside the gene matches. Looked up from germline, CDR1 is ENHRY and CDR2 is SYGVKD. This CDR3 comprises 12 residues. In DNA, the CDR3 is TGTGCCATCAGCGCTACAGGGGCTCTCGCTTTCTTT. Its protein is CAISATGALAFF.